This T cell receptor beta chain was sequenced during a study of blood T cells in healthy people across ages. Regarding the study as a whole: Older age coincided with a roughly linear decline in TCR beta diversity per million T cells. Whereas aged donors had fewer naive CD4+ cells, long-lived donors had more of them and higher diversity. The percentage of naive T cells correlated strongly with TCR beta diversity.

The length of the CDR3 is 16 residues. V was shortened by 7 bases and J by 2 bases, with 20 bases between the two germline ends. This clonotype was seen at least ten times. Its specificity is unknown. Alongside a J-beta primer mix, a sample-barcoded 5' primer served in a second PCR lasting roughly 7 to 11 cycles. Each cDNA molecule, via a template-switch adaptor with 12 random nucleotides, was tagged. A single record per CDR3 protein comes from TCRdb applying MiXCR to the 5' RACE reads. The table lists 650,000 to 1,000,000 distinct CDR3 sequences, 36% of them singletons, with approximately 12% in the top ten.

The V gene is TRBV12-3 or TRBV12-4, the J gene TRBJ2-5; a possible D gene is TRBD2 (7 bases). The source is a man younger than 35 in good health. Sequencing was performed on blood. Here the CDR3 DNA reads TGTGCCAGCACCCCCTGGGGGGGGCGCTTACAAGAGACCCAGTACTTC. It encodes CASTPWGGRLQETQYF.